This is a list of T cell receptor beta chains from one sample in a study of OX40 agonist ivuxolimab in advanced cancers. Generated by immunoSEQ multiplex PCR, the TCRdb table keeps only in-frame clones and is missing some. The sample has 55,000 to 75,000 clones, approximately 86% seen once; the top ten hold about 1.3%. The sequences come from CD4+ or CD8+ T cells sorted from blood, collected in a trial of the OX40 agonist ivuxolimab. Every receptor here comes from an adult with an advanced solid tumor such as melanoma, head and neck, liver or kidney cancer. Both conserved end residues are part of each CDR3. The order of the fields is clone size, V gene, D gene, J gene, CDR3 DNA, CDR3 protein. The D gene is left open where the match is weak. The listing skips clone size in some rows; elsewhere it reads once, few, many or a size class.

>.|TRBV9|TRBD1|TRBJ2-1
TGTGCCAGCAGCGTAGCCGGACAGGGTGGCAATGAGCAGTTCTTC
CASSVAGQGGNEQFF
>once|TRBV6-1|TRBD1|TRBJ2-3
TGTGCCAGCAGTGAAGACGGGACAGGGAAGCAGTATTTT
CASSEDGTGKQYF
>.|TRBV11-2|.|TRBJ2-7
TGTGCCAGCAGCTCGGGACAAGGGGAGCAGTACTTC
CASSSGQGEQYF
>.|TRBV6-6|.|TRBJ2-3
TGTGCCAGCAGCAAGGGAGATACGCAGTATTTT
CASSKGDTQYF
>.|TRBV10-3|.|TRBJ2-2
TGTGCCACCAACTGGGCTCTAGCCACCGGGGAGCTGTTTTTT
CATNWALATGELFF
>.|TRBV7-9|TRBD1|TRBJ1-2
TGTGCCAGCAGCCGGGGGGACAGCTATGGCTACACCTTC
CASSRGDSYGYTF
>.|TRBV11-1|.|TRBJ2-7
TGTGCCAGCACCTCGGGTGAGCAGTACTTC
CASTSGEQYF
>.|TRBV5-4|.|TRBJ1-1
TGTGCCAGCAGCTTGTGGGATCGGGTCGGCACTGAAGCTTTCTTT
CASSLWDRVGTEAFF
>.|TRBV28|.|TRBJ2-3
TGTGCCAGCAGTTCATATGACTACCTTAGCACAGATACGCAGTATTTT
CASSSYDYLSTDTQYF
>.|TRBV5-1|TRBD1|TRBJ2-7
TGCGCCAGCATCGAGTTCCGACAGGGGTACTACGAGCAGTACTTC
CASIEFRQGYYEQYF
>.|TRBV23-1|TRBD1|TRBJ2-4
TGCGCCAGCAGTCAATACTCGGACAGGGCGGCCAAAAACATTCAGTACTTC
CASSQYSDRAAKNIQYF
>.|TRBV11-3|TRBD1|TRBJ2-2
TGTGCCAGCAGCTCACAGGGGTTGGAAACCGGGGAGCTGTTTTTT
CASSSQGLETGELFF
>.|TRBV6-4|TRBD1|TRBJ2-3
TGTGCCAGCAGGGGGACAGCTAGCACAGATACGCAGTATTTT
CASRGTASTDTQYF
>.|TRBV19|TRBD1|TRBJ1-1
TGTGCCAGTAGTGGGGACAGGGGGCGAACTGAAGCTTTCTTT
CASSGDRGRTEAFF
>.|TRBV6-5|TRBD1|TRBJ1-6
TGTGCCAGCAGGCGGGACAGGGCTAATTCACCCCTCCACTTT
CASRRDRANSPLHF
>.|TRBV30|TRBD2|TRBJ2-3
TGTGCCTGGAGTCGCGGGAGGGCCACAGATACGCAGTATTTT
CAWSRGRATDTQYF
>.|TRBV28|TRBD1|TRBJ1-3
TGTGCCAGCAGTTTCGGGACAGGGATCGCGGCCATATATTTT
CASSFGTGIAAIYF
>.|TRBV7-3|TRBD1|TRBJ1-1
TGTGCCAGCAGCCCTTCGGGACAGCCGAACACTGAAGCTTTCTTT
CASSPSGQPNTEAFF
>few|TRBV7-9|.|TRBJ1-5
TGTGCCAGCAGCCCGACAGATCAGCCCCAGCATTTT
CASSPTDQPQHF
>.|TRBV5-8|TRBD1|TRBJ2-6
TGTGCCAGCAGCTTGTACGGGACAGGGTTCAGTGGGGCCAACGTCCTGACTTTC
CASSLYGTGFSGANVLTF